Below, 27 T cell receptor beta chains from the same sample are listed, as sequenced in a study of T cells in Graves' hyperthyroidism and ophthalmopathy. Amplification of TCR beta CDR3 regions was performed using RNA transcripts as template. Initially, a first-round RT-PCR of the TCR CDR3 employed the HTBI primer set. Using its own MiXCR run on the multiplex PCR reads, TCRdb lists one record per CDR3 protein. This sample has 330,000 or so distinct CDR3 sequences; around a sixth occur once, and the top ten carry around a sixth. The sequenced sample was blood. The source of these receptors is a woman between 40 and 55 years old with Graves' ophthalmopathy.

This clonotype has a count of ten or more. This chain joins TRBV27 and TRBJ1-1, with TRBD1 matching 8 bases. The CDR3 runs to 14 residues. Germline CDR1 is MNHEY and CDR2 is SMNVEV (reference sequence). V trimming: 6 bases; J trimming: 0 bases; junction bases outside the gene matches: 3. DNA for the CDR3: TGTGCCAGCAGCCCGGACAGGGTGAACACTGAAGCTTTCTTT. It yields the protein CASSPDRVNTEAFF.

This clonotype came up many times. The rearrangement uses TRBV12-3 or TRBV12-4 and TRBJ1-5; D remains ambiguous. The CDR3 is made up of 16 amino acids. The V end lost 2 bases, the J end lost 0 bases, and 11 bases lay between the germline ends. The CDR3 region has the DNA TGTGCCAGCAGTTTATATAGTCTCTATAGCAATCAGCCCCAGCATTTT. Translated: CASSLYSLYSNQPQHF.

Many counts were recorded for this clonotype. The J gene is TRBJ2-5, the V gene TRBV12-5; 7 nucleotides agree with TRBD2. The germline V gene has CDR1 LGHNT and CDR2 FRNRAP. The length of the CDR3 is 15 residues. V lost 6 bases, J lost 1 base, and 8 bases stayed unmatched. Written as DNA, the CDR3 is TGTGCTAGTGGCTGGGGGGGAGGGATCCAAGAGACCCAGTACTTC. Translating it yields CASGWGGGIQETQYF.

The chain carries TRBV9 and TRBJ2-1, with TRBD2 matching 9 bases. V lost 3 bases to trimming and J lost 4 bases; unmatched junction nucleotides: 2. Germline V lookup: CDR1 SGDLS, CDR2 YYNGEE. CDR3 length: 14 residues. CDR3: CASSGTSVYNEQFF. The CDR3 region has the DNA TGTGCCAGCAGCGGGACTAGCGTTTACAATGAGCAGTTCTTC.

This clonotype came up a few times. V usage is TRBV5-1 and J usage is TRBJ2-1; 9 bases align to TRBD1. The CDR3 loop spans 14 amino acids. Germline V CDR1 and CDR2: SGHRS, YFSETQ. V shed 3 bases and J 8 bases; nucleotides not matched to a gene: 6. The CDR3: CASSWWTGADEQFF. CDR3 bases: TGCGCCAGCAGCTGGTGGACAGGGGCAGATGAGCAGTTCTTC.

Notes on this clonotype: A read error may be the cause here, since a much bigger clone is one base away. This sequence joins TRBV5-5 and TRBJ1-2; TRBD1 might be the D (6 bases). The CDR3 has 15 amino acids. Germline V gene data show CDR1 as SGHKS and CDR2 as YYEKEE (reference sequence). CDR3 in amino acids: CASSLGGGPNYGYSF. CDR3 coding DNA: TGTGCCAGCAGCTTGGGTGGGGGGCCTAACTATGGCTACAGCTTC.

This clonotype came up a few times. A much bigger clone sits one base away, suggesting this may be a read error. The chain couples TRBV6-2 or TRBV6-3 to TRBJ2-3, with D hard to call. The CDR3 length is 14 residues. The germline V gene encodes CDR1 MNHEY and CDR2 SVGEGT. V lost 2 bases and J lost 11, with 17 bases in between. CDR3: CASSYPLRSALQYF. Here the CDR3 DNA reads TGTGCCAGCAGTTACCCTCTGAGGTCCGCCCTGCAGTATTTT.

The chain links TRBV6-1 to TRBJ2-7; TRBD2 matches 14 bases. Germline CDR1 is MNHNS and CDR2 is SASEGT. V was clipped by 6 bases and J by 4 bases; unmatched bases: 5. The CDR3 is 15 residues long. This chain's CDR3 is CASRGTSGSIYEQYF. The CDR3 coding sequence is TGTGCCAGCAGAGGGACTAGCGGGAGTATTTACGAGCAGTACTTC.

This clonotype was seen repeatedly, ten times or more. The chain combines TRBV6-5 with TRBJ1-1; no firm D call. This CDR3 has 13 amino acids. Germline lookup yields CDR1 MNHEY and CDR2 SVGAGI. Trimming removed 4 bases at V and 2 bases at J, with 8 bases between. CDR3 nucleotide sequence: TGTGCCAGCAGTTCCTACTTAAACACTGAAGCTTTCTTT. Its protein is CASSSYLNTEAFF.

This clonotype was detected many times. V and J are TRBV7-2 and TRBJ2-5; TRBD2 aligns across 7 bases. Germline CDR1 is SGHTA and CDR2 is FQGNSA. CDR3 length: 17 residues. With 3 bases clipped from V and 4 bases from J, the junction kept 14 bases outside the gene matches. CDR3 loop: CASSLGYGGSKLETQYF. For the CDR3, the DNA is TGTGCCAGCAGCTTGGGCTATGGCGGGAGTAAGCTAGAGACCCAGTACTTC.

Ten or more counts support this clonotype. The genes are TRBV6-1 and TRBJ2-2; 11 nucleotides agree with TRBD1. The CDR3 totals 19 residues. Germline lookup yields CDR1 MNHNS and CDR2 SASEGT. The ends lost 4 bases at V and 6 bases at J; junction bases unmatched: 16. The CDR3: CASSADMDRGQYSSGELFF. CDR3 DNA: TGTGCCAGCAGTGCCGATATGGACAGGGGGCAGTATAGTTCCGGGGAGCTGTTTTTT.

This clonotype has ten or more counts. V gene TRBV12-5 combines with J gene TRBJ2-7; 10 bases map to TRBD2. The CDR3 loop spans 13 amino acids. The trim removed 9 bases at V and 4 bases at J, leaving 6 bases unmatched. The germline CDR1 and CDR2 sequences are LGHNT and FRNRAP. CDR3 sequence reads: CASTSGNIYEQYF. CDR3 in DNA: TGTGCTAGCACTAGCGGGAATATATACGAGCAGTACTTC.

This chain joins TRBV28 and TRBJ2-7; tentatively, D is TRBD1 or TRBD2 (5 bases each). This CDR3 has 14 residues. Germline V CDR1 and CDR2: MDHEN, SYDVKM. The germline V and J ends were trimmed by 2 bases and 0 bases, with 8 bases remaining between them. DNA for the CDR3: TGTGCCAGCAGTTTAGGGGGTTTCTCCTACGAGCAGTACTTC. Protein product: CASSLGGFSYEQYF.

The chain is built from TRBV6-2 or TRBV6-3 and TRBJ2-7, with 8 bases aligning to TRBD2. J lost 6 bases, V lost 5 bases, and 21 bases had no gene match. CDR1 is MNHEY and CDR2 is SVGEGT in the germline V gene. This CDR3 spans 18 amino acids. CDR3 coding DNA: TGTGCCAGCAGTAACAGGCCAACTGGCGGGGGGCGCGTCTCCGAGCAGTACTTC. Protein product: CASSNRPTGGGRVSEQYF.

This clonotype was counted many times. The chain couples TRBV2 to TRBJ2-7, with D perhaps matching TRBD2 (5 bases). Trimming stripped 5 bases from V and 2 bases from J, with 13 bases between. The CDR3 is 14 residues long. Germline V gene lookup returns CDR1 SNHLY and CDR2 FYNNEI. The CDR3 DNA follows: TGTGCCAGCAGTACCCTCGGACTCCCCTACGAGCAGTACTTC. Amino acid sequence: CASSTLGLPYEQYF.

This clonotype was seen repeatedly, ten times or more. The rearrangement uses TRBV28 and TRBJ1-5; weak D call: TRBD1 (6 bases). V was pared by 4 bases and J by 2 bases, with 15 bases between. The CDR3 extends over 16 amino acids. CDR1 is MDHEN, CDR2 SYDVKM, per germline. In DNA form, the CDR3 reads TGTGCCAGCAGTTCTCTGGGGGGCGACGGCAATCAGCCCCAGCATTTT. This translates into CASSSLGGDGNQPQHF.

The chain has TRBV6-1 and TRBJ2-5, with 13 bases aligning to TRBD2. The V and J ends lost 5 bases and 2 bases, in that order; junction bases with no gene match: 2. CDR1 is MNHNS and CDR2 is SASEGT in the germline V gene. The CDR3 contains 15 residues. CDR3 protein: CASSKLAGGQETQYF. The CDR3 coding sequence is TGTGCCAGCAGTAAACTAGCGGGGGGGCAAGAGACCCAGTACTTC.

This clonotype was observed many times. The CDR3 DNA sequence: TGTGCCAGCAGTTTTATTACGGGAGCGGGAGGTGCTTACAAGCAGTACTTC. It encodes CASSFITGAGGAYKQYF. The chain employs TRBV12-3 or TRBV12-4 and TRBJ2-7; TRBD2 matches 9 bases. The CDR3 length is 17 residues. V lost 3 bases, J lost 8 bases, and 17 bases stayed unmatched.

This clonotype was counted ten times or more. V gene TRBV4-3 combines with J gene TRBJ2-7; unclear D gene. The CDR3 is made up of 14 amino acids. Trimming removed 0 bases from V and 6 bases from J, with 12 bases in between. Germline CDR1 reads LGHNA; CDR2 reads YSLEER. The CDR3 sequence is CASSQDAVAVEQYF. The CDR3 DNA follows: TGCGCCAGCAGCCAAGATGCCGTCGCGGTCGAGCAGTACTTC.

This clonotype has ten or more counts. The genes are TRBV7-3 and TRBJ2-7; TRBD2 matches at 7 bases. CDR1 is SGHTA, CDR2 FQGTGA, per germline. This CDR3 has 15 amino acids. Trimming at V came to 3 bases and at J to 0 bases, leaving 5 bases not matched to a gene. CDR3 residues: CASSFSGGSSYEQYF. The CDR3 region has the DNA TGTGCCAGCAGCTTCTCTGGCGGGAGCTCCTACGAGCAGTACTTC.

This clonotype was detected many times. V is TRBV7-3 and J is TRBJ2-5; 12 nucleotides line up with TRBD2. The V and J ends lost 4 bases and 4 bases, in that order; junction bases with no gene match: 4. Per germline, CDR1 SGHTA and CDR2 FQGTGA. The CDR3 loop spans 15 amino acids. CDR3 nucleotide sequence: TGTGCCAGCAGCTCTAGCGGGAGGGTCGGAGAGACCCAGTACTTC. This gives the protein CASSSSGRVGETQYF. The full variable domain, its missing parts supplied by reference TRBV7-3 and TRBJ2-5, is GAGVSQTPSNKVTEKGKYVELRCDPISGHTALYWYRQSLGQGPEFLIYFQGTGAADDSGLPNDRFFAVRPEGSVSTLKIQRTERGDSAVYLCASSSSGRVGETQYFGPGTRLLVL.

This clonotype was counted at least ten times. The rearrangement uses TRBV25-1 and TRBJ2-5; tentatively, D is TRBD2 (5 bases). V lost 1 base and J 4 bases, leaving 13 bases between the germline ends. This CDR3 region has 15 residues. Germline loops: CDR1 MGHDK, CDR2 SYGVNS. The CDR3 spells CASSEFGYAGETQYF. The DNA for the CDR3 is TGTGCCAGCAGTGAATTTGGGTATGCGGGAGAGACCCAGTACTTC.

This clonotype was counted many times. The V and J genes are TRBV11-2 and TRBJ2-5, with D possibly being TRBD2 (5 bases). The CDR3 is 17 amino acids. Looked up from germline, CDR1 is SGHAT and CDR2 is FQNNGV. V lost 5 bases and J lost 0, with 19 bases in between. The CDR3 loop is CASSHRRLLPHQETQYF. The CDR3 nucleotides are TGTGCCAGCAGCCACCGGAGACTACTACCCCACCAAGAGACCCAGTACTTC.

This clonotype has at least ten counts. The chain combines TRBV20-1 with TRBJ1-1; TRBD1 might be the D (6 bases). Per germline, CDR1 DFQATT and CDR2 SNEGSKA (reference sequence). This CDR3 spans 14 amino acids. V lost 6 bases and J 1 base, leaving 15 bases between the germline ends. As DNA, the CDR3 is TGCAGTGCCACCCGGCCCAGGGGGAACACTGAAGCTTTCTTT. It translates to CSATRPRGNTEAFF.

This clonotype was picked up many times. The CDR3 sequence is CASSQREGPETQYF. CDR3 bases: TGTGCCAGTAGCCAGCGGGAGGGCCCTGAGACCCAGTACTTC. The V and J genes are TRBV19 and TRBJ2-5; 10 nucleotides agree with TRBD2. The CDR3 is 14 residues long. Germline CDR1 is LNHDA and CDR2 is SQIVND (reference sequence). Trimming removed 6 bases from V and 5 bases from J; junction bases left unmatched: 6.

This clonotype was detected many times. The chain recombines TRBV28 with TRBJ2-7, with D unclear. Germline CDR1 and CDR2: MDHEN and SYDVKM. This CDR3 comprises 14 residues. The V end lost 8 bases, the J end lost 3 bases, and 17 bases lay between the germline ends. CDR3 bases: TGTGCCAGCGGGATAGGACCGAGAAACTACGAGCAGTACTTC. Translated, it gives CASGIGPRNYEQYF.

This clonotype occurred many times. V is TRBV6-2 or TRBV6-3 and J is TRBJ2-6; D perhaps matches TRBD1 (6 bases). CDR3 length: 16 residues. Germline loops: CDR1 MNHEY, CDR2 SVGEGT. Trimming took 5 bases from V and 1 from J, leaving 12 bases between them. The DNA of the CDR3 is TGTGCCAGCAGTCCCAAGGGGGAGTCTGGGGCCAACGTCCTGACTTTC. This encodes CASSPKGESGANVLTF.